This TCR beta chain was profiled in a study of early T cells in non-severe SARS-CoV-2 infection. TCRdb analysed the 5' RACE reads with MiXCR anew, one entry per CDR3 protein. This table has over 30,000 distinct CDR3 sequences, approximately 6.9% appearing once. Trimming removed 0 bases from V and 8 bases from J; junction bases left unmatched: 1. The germline CDR1 and CDR2 sequences are MGHRA and YSYEKL. This CDR3 contains 13 residues. This clonotype was sampled from an adult who was a healthcare worker with PCR-confirmed SARS-CoV-2 infection or an uninfected control (not recorded which). V usage is TRBV4-1 and J usage is TRBJ2-1; 7 bases fit TRBD1. The sample was whole blood, taken at baseline. The CDR3 DNA is TGCGCCAGCAGCCAAGAAGGGGGCGATGAGCAGTTCTTC. The encoded protein is CASSQEGGDEQFF.